Here is one T cell receptor beta chain with its context. What it binds is not known. The sample comes from a study of a mutant IDH1 vaccine in newly diagnosed glioma. Study-wide background: Following radiotherapy alone, or alongside temozolomide cycles, vaccination was started after an interval of 4-6 weeks. Patients' prior therapy spanned radiotherapy, temozolomide, or both; most underwent both.

Study-wide results and caveats: Whatever changes occurred in top peripheral T cell clonotypes seemed unrelated to pseudoprogression.

CDR1 is LGHNT, CDR2 FRNRAP, per germline. V was shortened by 2 bases and J by 15 bases, with 12 bases between the two germline ends. The length of the CDR3 is 11 residues. Documented time point: week 5, during vaccination. Every vaccination contained 300 ug of the mutant IDH1 20-mer peptide and was paired with topical imiquimod. Assay: immunoSEQ multiplex PCR; the TCRdb copy retains only in-frame clones and omits some. The profile covers tens of thousands of clones, with about 91% appearing a single time and about 0.61% taken by the ten largest. The chain joins TRBV12-5 to TRBJ2-3; tentatively, D is TRBD1 (6 bases). The receptor comes from a woman in her forties or fifties with glioma. Specimen: PBMCs, collected from a glioma patient whose treatment included an IDH1 peptide vaccine. DNA for the CDR3: TGTGCTAGTGGTTTGAACAGGGAGCGCTATTTT. Its protein is CASGLNRERYF.